What follows are 27 T cell receptor beta chains derived from one specimen sequenced in a study of post-analysis software for immune sequencing data. Study conclusions and caveats: Several TRBV segments occurring more often in patients than controls included TRBV5-6, TRBV5-1 and TRBV20-1.

These receptors have no known antigen. Researchers reported that TCR beta cDNA libraries carried unique molecular identifiers. Using its own MiXCR run on the PCR reads, TCRdb lists one record per CDR3 protein. The sample contains hundreds of thousands of distinct CDR3 sequences, about 40% of which appear only once. The sequencing sample was made of blood. All receptors derive from a girl aged 2 to 10 with multiple sclerosis.

This chain joins TRBV6-2 or TRBV6-3 and TRBJ2-7; 9 nucleotides match TRBD2. This CDR3 has 15 residues. Per germline, CDR1 MNHEY and CDR2 SVGEGT. J was trimmed by 5 bases and V by 2 bases; bases with no gene match: 7. The DNA of the CDR3 is TGTGCCAGCAGTTACCTGGCGGGAGGGCAAAACGAGCAGTACTTC. Translation gives CASSYLAGGQNEQYF.

The chain has TRBV20-1 and TRBJ1-2; D not resolved. The length of the CDR3 is 13 residues. Trimming removed 3 bases at V and 5 bases at J, with 13 bases between. From germline, CDR1 is DFQATT and CDR2 SNEGSKA (reference sequence). The CDR3 loop is CSASTGVRYGYTF. The CDR3 coding sequence is TGCAGTGCTAGCACCGGAGTCAGATATGGCTACACCTTC.

The V call is TRBV20-1, the J call TRBJ1-5, with a weak D call TRBD1 (6 bases). Germline V gene lookup returns CDR1 DFQATT and CDR2 SNEGSKA (reference sequence). The CDR3 spans 18 residues. Trimming removed 3 bases at V and 3 bases at J, with 24 bases between. CDR3 sequence reads: CSASTSNRETRNNQPQHF. CDR3 coding DNA: TGCAGTGCTAGTACGAGTAACAGGGAGACGAGGAACAATCAGCCCCAGCATTTT.

Only a few counts were recorded for this clonotype. The J gene is TRBJ1-5, the V gene TRBV6-5; TRBD1 agrees at 7 bases. V was clipped by 7 bases and J by 4 bases; unmatched bases: 4. The CDR3 sequence is 13 residues long. The germline V gene encodes CDR1 MNHEY and CDR2 SVGAGI. The CDR3 sequence is CASKGTVNQPQHF. For the CDR3, the DNA is TGTGCCAGCAAAGGGACAGTTAATCAGCCCCAGCATTTT.

The chain uses TRBV9 and TRBJ2-1; TRBD2 agrees at 9 bases. This CDR3 is 16 amino acids long. The V gene's germline CDR1 is SGDLS and CDR2 YYNGEE. With 4 bases clipped from V and 0 bases from J, the junction kept 5 bases outside the gene matches. The CDR3 spells CASSPRLADSYNEQFF. As DNA, the CDR3 is TGTGCCAGCAGCCCACGACTAGCGGACTCCTACAATGAGCAGTTCTTC.

V and J are TRBV24-1 and TRBJ1-5; the match to TRBD1 covers 9 bases. V shed 7 bases, J shed 4 bases, and the junction held 7 bases outside the gene matches. CDR3 size: 15 residues. Germline V CDR1 and CDR2: KGHDR, SFDVKD. The CDR3 DNA reads TGTGCCACCAGCGGGACAGGGTTGGGAAATCAGCCCCAGCATTTT. This translates into CATSGTGLGNQPQHF.

The table lists this clonotype with a few counts. The V and J genes are TRBV7-6 and TRBJ2-7, with D perhaps TRBD1 (6 bases). Germline V gives CDR1 SGHVS, CDR2 FNYEAQ. Trimming shortened V by 3 bases and J by 6 bases, and 12 bases separated the two germline ends. The CDR3 length is 13 residues. CDR3 sequence (DNA): TGTGCCAGCAGCTTTACAGGGTCCGGCGAGCAGTACTTC. Translated: CASSFTGSGEQYF.

This chain joins TRBV5-1 and TRBJ2-3, with 8 bases lining up with TRBD1. Germline V lookup: CDR1 SGHRS, CDR2 YFSETQ. This CDR3 has 15 amino acids. V shed 4 bases, J shed 2 bases, and the junction held 6 bases outside the gene matches. The CDR3 DNA sequence: TGCGCCAGCAGCAACACAGGGGGTGCCACAGATACGCAGTATTTT. Its translation: CASSNTGGATDTQYF.

This clonotype turned up a few times. The CDR3 sequence is CASSELGGVLTF. CDR3 in DNA: TGTGCCAGCAGTGAACTAGGCGGCGTCCTGACTTTC. J is TRBJ2-6 and V is TRBV28; D may be TRBD2 (5 bases). This CDR3 spans 12 amino acids. The germline gives CDR1 MDHEN, CDR2 SYDVKM. Trimming removed 5 bases at V and 12 bases at J, with 11 bases between.

The J gene is TRBJ2-1, the V gene TRBV9, with D tentatively TRBD1 (6 bases). V was shortened by 2 bases and J by 0 bases, with 9 bases between the two germline ends. In germline, CDR1 is SGDLS, CDR2 YYNGEE. CDR3 length: 15 residues. CDR3 coding DNA: TGTGCCAGCAGCGTCGACAGGTCCTCCTACAATGAGCAGTTCTTC. Amino acids: CASSVDRSSYNEQFF.

The chain joins TRBV20-1 to TRBJ2-1, with 7 bases lining up with TRBD2. Germline CDR1 DFQATT, CDR2 SNEGSKA (reference sequence). The trim removed 0 bases at V and 7 bases at J, leaving 9 bases unmatched. The CDR3 is 15 amino acids. CDR3 sequence: CSAREWWEGTNEQFF. The CDR3 region has the DNA TGCAGTGCTAGAGAATGGTGGGAGGGGACTAATGAGCAGTTCTTC.

This clonotype was seen a few times. V is TRBV29-1 and J is TRBJ2-5; D is possibly TRBD1 (5 bases). From germline, CDR1 is SQVTM and CDR2 ANQGSEA. Trimming cost V 4 bases and J 5 bases, with 11 bases left between them. This CDR3 spans 12 amino acids. The CDR3 loop reads CSVVGLWETQYF. CDR3 coding DNA: TGCAGCGTTGTGGGGCTGTGGGAGACCCAGTACTTC.

The chain recombines TRBV5-1 with TRBJ1-2; D is undetermined. Deletions cut 0 bases from V and 1 base from J, with 10 bases between. The length of the CDR3 is 15 residues. The germline V gene encodes CDR1 SGHRS and CDR2 YFSETQ. CDR3 nucleotide sequence: TGCGCCAGCAGCTTGGGGCTTCACGGTAACTATGGCTACACCTTC. It codes for CASSLGLHGNYGYTF. The full variable domain, completed using reference TRBV5-1 and TRBJ1-2, is KAGVTQTPRYLIKTRGQQVTLSCSPISGHRSVSWYQQTPGQGLQFLFEYFSETQRNKGNFPGRFSGRQFSNSRSEMNVSTLELGDSALYLCASSLGLHGNYGYTFGSGTRLTVV.

The rearrangement joins TRBV27 to TRBJ2-1; D not certain. This CDR3 region has 16 residues. From germline, CDR1 is MNHEY and CDR2 SMNVEV (reference sequence). V was cut by 0 bases and J by 3 bases, with 12 bases left in between. The DNA of the CDR3 is TGTGCCAGCAGTTTATCCGCTCCTCAACTCTACAATGAGCAGTTCTTC. It encodes CASSLSAPQLYNEQFF.

The chain joins TRBV6-5 to TRBJ1-5; D is perhaps TRBD1 (6 bases). This CDR3 has 15 amino acids. CDR1 is MNHEY, CDR2 SVGAGI, per germline. Between the trimmed V and J ends, which lost 0 bases and 6 bases, there was a span of 12 bases. This chain's CDR3 is CASSYSGTRGQPQHF. Here the CDR3 DNA reads TGTGCCAGCAGTTACTCCGGGACAAGGGGTCAGCCCCAGCATTTT.

This chain uses TRBV12-3 or TRBV12-4 with TRBJ2-7; 7 nucleotides line up with TRBD1. The V and J ends lost 6 bases and 1 base, in that order; junction bases with no gene match: 15. CDR3 size: 17 residues. CDR3 nucleotides: TGTGCCAGCAGCCCGAACAGGGGAAGGGCTTGGTCCTACGAGCAGTACTTC. This encodes CASSPNRGRAWSYEQYF.

The chain uses TRBV4-1 and TRBJ1-2, with a weak D call TRBD1 (5 bases). Trimming removed 1 base from V and 0 bases from J, with 18 bases in between. The CDR3 totals 18 residues. Germline CDR1 and CDR2: MGHRA and YSYEKL. CDR3 loop: CASSQVLRPGRTNYGYTF. The CDR3 DNA is TGCGCCAGCAGCCAAGTCTTACGACCGGGACGGACTAACTATGGCTACACCTTC.

This clonotype was observed a few times. The chain combines TRBV11-2 with TRBJ2-7; D call uncertain. The CDR3 consists of 13 residues. Germline V gene lookup returns CDR1 SGHAT and CDR2 FQNNGV. Trimming removed 5 bases at V and 3 bases at J, with 11 bases between. The CDR3 loop is CASSRLDGYEQYF. CDR3 nucleotide sequence: TGTGCCAGCAGCCGCCTGGACGGCTACGAGCAGTACTTC. Full variable domain (outside the CDR3, taken from reference TRBV11-2 and TRBJ2-7): EAGVAQSPRYKIIEKRQSVAFWCNPISGHATLYWYQQILGQGPKLLIQFQNNGVVDDSQLPKDRFSAERLKGVDSTLKIQPAKLEDSAVYLCASSRLDGYEQYFGPGTRLTVT.

V usage is TRBV5-1 and J usage is TRBJ2-1; D possibly corresponds to TRBD2 (6 bases). The DNA end lines up better with TRBJ2-7; the J call may be wrong. This CDR3 comprises 15 residues. Per the germline V gene, CDR1 is SGHRS and CDR2 is YFSETQ. CDR3 amino acids: CASSYNGSPYNEQYF. The DNA for the CDR3 is TGCGCCAGCAGCTACAACGGGAGCCCCTACAATGAGCAGTACTTC.

The chain recombines TRBV2 with TRBJ2-1; D unclear. This CDR3 region has 12 residues. Deletions cut 6 bases from V and 3 bases from J, with 6 bases between. Germline V gene lookup returns CDR1 SNHLY and CDR2 FYNNEI. The CDR3 nucleotides are TGTGCCAGCAGGTGGCGCTACAATGAGCAGTTCTTC. This gives the protein CASRWRYNEQFF.

In regard to this clonotype: This may be a read error: a much more frequent sequence differs by one nucleotide. This likely comes from a read error, as the CDR3 has no conserved phenylalanine or tryptophan at its end. The DNA for the CDR3 is TGTGCCAGCAGTGACGGGCCTTACAATGAGCAGTTCTGC. Translating gives CASSDGPYNEQFC. The chain recombines TRBV28 with TRBJ2-1; no clear D. Germline-derived CDR1 and CDR2 are MDHEN and SYDVKM. This CDR3 spans 13 amino acids. V shed 5 bases and J shed 4 bases, with 9 bases lying between them.

The chain links TRBV4-3 to TRBJ2-3, with D possibly matching TRBD1 (6 bases). Germline V CDR1 and CDR2: LGHNA, YSLEER. V gave up 5 bases and J gave up 4 bases, with 16 bases separating them. The CDR3 sequence is 15 residues long. In DNA, the CDR3 is TGCGCCAGCAGCTCAGGTGGCAGGGGCCCAGATACGCAGTATTTT. It specifies CASSSGGRGPDTQYF.

The J gene is TRBJ2-7, the V gene TRBV5-6, with 8 bases fitting TRBD1. The CDR3 loop spans 15 amino acids. Per germline, CDR1 SGHDT and CDR2 YYEEEE. V shed 4 bases and J 5 bases; nucleotides not matched to a gene: 11. CDR3 bases: TGTGCCAGCAGCCCTGGACAGGGCCCACCTAACGAGCAGTACTTC. Translating gives CASSPGQGPPNEQYF.

The chain has TRBV29-1 and TRBJ2-1, with 10 positions matching TRBD2. The V gene end was trimmed by 4 bases and the J gene end by 2 bases; junction bases not matched to a gene: 2. The CDR3 is 14 residues long. Germline assignment: CDR1 SQVTM and CDR2 ANQGSEA. The CDR3 sequence: CSVAAGGAYNEQFF. The CDR3, as DNA: TGCAGCGTTGCAGCGGGAGGGGCCTACAATGAGCAGTTCTTC.

This clonotype was detected ten times or more. V is TRBV29-1 and J is TRBJ2-1; 7 bases fit TRBD1. The V segment lost 4 bases and the J segment 9 bases; nucleotides outside the gene matches: 6. CDR3 size: 12 residues. Looked up from germline, CDR1 is SQVTM and CDR2 is ANQGSEA. The CDR3 nucleotides read TGCAGCGTTGTCGACAGGGTATTTGAGCAGTTCTTC. Translation: CSVVDRVFEQFF.

J is TRBJ2-7 and V is TRBV7-2; TRBD1 matches 8 bases. The V segment lost 2 bases and the J segment 4 bases; nucleotides outside the gene matches: 7. CDR3 length equals 15 residues. The germline CDR1 and CDR2 sequences are SGHTA and FQGNSA. The DNA of the CDR3 is TGTGCCAGCAGCTTAACCCTAAACAGGGGGTACGAGCAGTACTTC. Translation: CASSLTLNRGYEQYF.

The chain recombines TRBV6-1 with TRBJ2-3; perhaps TRBD1 as D (6 bases). From germline, CDR1 is MNHNS and CDR2 SASEGT. V was pared by 1 base and J by 2 bases, with 7 bases between. This CDR3 region has 14 residues. In DNA form, the CDR3 reads TGTGCCAGCAGTGAAGGGGGGCCCACAGATACGCAGTATTTT. Its translation is CASSEGGPTDTQYF.